The 30 T cell receptor beta chains given below trace back to one sample, sequenced in a study of identical twins. TCRdb redid the calling of the 5' RACE reads with MiXCR, one entry per CDR3 protein. The sample yields approximately 630,000 distinct CDR3 sequences, roughly 6.6% seen once. These data were also filed under a second study, of yellow fever vaccine responses in identical twins.

The sample comprised PBMCs. These TCRs come from a young woman in good health.

There are many counts of this clonotype. The chain has TRBV12-3 or TRBV12-4 and TRBJ2-7; TRBD2 aligns across 7 bases. V lost 3 bases and J lost 5; bases outside the gene matches: 7. The CDR3 has 14 residues. CDR3 bases: TGTGCCAGCAGTTTGGCGGGAGTCAACCACGAGCAGTACTTC. This gives the protein CASSLAGVNHEQYF.

The chain uses TRBV12-3 or TRBV12-4 and TRBJ1-1, with TRBD1 identical over 11 bases. The length of the CDR3 is 16 residues. The ends lost 7 bases at V and 1 base at J; junction bases unmatched: 8. The CDR3 region is CASTRRTGGANTEAFF. The CDR3 DNA reads TGTGCCAGCACCCGAAGGACAGGGGGCGCGAACACTGAAGCTTTCTTT.

This clonotype was picked up a small number of times. The CDR3 nucleotides read TGTGCCACCAGCACCGACCACAACTCTGGGGCCAACGTCCTGACTTTC. Residues: CATSTDHNSGANVLTF. V gene TRBV15 combines with J gene TRBJ2-6, with no clear D. Trimming shortened V by 4 bases and J by 0 bases, and 10 bases separated the two germline ends. Germline CDR1 is LNHNV and CDR2 is YYDKDF (reference sequence). This CDR3 is built from 16 residues. The complete variable domain, with remaining parts taken from reference TRBV15 and TRBJ2-6, reads DAMVIQNPRYQVTQFGKPVTLSCSQTLNHNVMYWYQQKSSQAPKLLFHYYDKDFNNEADTPDNFQSRRPNTSFCFLDIRSPGLGDTAMYLCATSTDHNSGANVLTFGAGSRLTVL.

This clonotype appeared a few times. The chain uses TRBV20-1 and TRBJ1-2; TRBD1 matches at 7 bases. Losses at the gene ends were 6 bases for V and 2 bases for J; bases not matched to a gene: 6. Per germline, CDR1 DFQATT and CDR2 SNEGSKA (reference sequence). The CDR3 covers 13 residues. The CDR3 nucleotides read TGCAGTGCCCGCGAACAGGGGAACTATGGCTACACCTTC. Amino acid sequence: CSAREQGNYGYTF.

The CDR3 sequence: CASRSGLRHEQYF. CDR3 DNA sequence: TGTGCCAGCAGATCGGGACTAAGGCACGAGCAGTACTTC. The chain has TRBV12-3 or TRBV12-4 and TRBJ2-7, with 7 bases aligning to TRBD2. V gave up 6 bases and J gave up 5 bases; unmatched junction bases: 7. The CDR3 is 13 amino acids.

This sequence joins TRBV18 and TRBJ2-1; the D is unclear. V lost 0 bases to trimming and J lost 10 bases, with 10 bases between them. CDR1 KGHSH and CDR2 LQKENI come from the germline V gene. The CDR3 totals 13 residues. CDR3 DNA: TGTGCCAGCTCACCACCGGTGTTCCCCGAGCAGTTCTTC. Its translation: CASSPPVFPEQFF. Full variable domain (outside the CDR3, taken from reference TRBV18 and TRBJ2-1): NAGVMQNPRHLVRRRGQEARLRCSPMKGHSHVYWYRQLPEEGLKFMVYLQKENIIDESGMPKERFSAEFPKEGPSILRIQQVVRGDSAAYFCASSPPVFPEQFFGPGTRLTVL.

The V gene is TRBV10-3, the J gene TRBJ2-1; D could derive from TRBD1 or TRBD2 (6 bases each). V was shortened by 0 bases and J by 6 bases, with 12 bases between the two germline ends. In germline, CDR1 is ENHRY, CDR2 SYGVKD. CDR3 length equals 15 residues. CDR3 nucleotides: TGTGCCATCAGTGAGTCGGTACAGGGAGGCAATGAGCAGTTCTTC. Translating gives CAISESVQGGNEQFF.

This clonotype has only a few counts. The CDR3 DNA reads TGCAGTGCTAGAGCCCGGCTAGCGGGAGATGCAAATGAGCAGTTCTTC. This encodes CSARARLAGDANEQFF. The chain is built from TRBV20-1 and TRBJ2-1; 10 positions match TRBD2. This CDR3 region has 16 residues. The germline gives CDR1 DFQATT, CDR2 SNEGSKA (reference sequence). The V and J ends lost 1 base and 7 bases, in that order; junction bases with no gene match: 10.

This chain joins TRBV6-2 or TRBV6-3 and TRBJ1-1, with a tentative D call TRBD1 (6 bases). Looked up from germline, CDR1 is MNHEY and CDR2 is SVGEGT. The length of the CDR3 is 15 residues. V was trimmed by 1 base and J by 4 bases, leaving 13 bases between them. The CDR3 is CASSYWRGSVTEAFF. The DNA of the CDR3 is TGTGCCAGCAGTTACTGGAGGGGGTCGGTCACTGAAGCTTTCTTT.

This clonotype came up a few times. The rearrangement uses TRBV5-6 and TRBJ2-3, with D unresolved. This CDR3 comprises 13 residues. The V end lost 1 base, the J end lost 6 bases, and 9 bases lay between the germline ends. The germline V gene has CDR1 SGHDT and CDR2 YYEEEE. The CDR3 loop is CASSLTPKDTQYF. The CDR3, as DNA: TGTGCCAGCAGCTTGACTCCCAAGGATACGCAGTATTTT.

This clonotype was recorded many times. This sequence joins TRBV5-1 and TRBJ2-7, with D maybe TRBD1 (5 bases). CDR3 length: 13 residues. CDR1 is SGHRS, CDR2 YFSETQ, per germline. V lost 0 bases and J lost 4, with 8 bases in between. The CDR3 protein is CASSLETGYEQYV. DNA for the CDR3: TGCGCCAGCAGCTTGGAAACAGGTTACGAGCAGTACGTC.

This clonotype was seen a handful of times. The chain links TRBV6-1 to TRBJ2-2; 7 bases are a match to TRBD2. Trimming at V came to 10 bases and at J to 2 bases, leaving 10 bases not matched to a gene. Germline loops: CDR1 MNHNS, CDR2 SASEGT. The CDR3 is 15 residues long. In DNA, the CDR3 is TGTGCCACCAGCCCTGGCGGGAGAAACACCGGGGAGCTGTTTTTT. It codes for CATSPGGRNTGELFF.

The chain couples TRBV5-1 to TRBJ1-1; D may be TRBD1 (5 bases). This CDR3 is built from 15 residues. CDR1 is SGHRS and CDR2 is YFSETQ in the germline V gene. Deletions cut 1 base from V and 1 base from J, with 11 bases between. The CDR3 nucleotides are TGCGCCAGCAGCTTGATGGGTGACAGGAACACTGAAGCTTTCTTT. This encodes CASSLMGDRNTEAFF. Using reference TRBV5-1 and TRBJ1-1 for the parts outside the CDR3, the full variable domain is KAGVTQTPRYLIKTRGQQVTLSCSPISGHRSVSWYQQTPGQGLQFLFEYFSETQRNKGNFPGRFSGRQFSNSRSEMNVSTLELGDSALYLCASSLMGDRNTEAFFGQGTRLTVV.

This sequence joins TRBV29-1 and TRBJ2-7; 11 nucleotides align to TRBD2. CDR3 size: 12 residues. Germline V lookup: CDR1 SQVTM, CDR2 ANQGSEA. Trimming took 4 bases from V and 7 from J; bases not matched to a gene: 3. CDR3 nucleotide sequence: TGCAGCGTTGTGGCTAGCGGGAGGGAGCAGTACTTC. Translated: CSVVASGREQYF.

This clonotype was counted between two and nine times. This chain uses TRBV7-9 with TRBJ2-7; TRBD1 is a possible D gene (7 bases). V was clipped by 3 bases and J by 2 bases, with 11 bases between them. The CDR3 is 14 residues long. Germline V CDR1 and CDR2: SEHNR, FQNEAQ (reference sequence). The CDR3 region is CASSFQGGPYEQYV. The CDR3 DNA is TGTGCCAGCAGCTTTCAGGGGGGCCCCTACGAGCAGTACGTC.

This clonotype was counted ten times or more. This chain joins TRBV18 and TRBJ2-3, with 8 bases matching TRBD2. Germline V lookup: CDR1 KGHSH, CDR2 LQKENI. This CDR3 region has 16 residues. V trimming: 8 bases; J trimming: 1 base; junction bases outside the gene matches: 11. CDR3 in amino acids: CASAPSSGSRTDTQYF. The CDR3 coding sequence is TGTGCCAGCGCCCCGAGCAGCGGGAGTCGCACAGATACGCAGTATTTT.

The chain is built from TRBV5-1 and TRBJ2-1; 10 nucleotides match TRBD2. Germline V CDR1 and CDR2: SGHRS, YFSETQ. With V trimmed by 4 bases and J by 11 bases, 9 bases remained unmatched. The CDR3 length is 14 residues. The CDR3 nucleotides read TGCGCCAGCAGCGACAGGACTAGCGGTCCACAGCAGTTCTTC. This gives the protein CASSDRTSGPQQFF.

The chain is built from TRBV20-1 and TRBJ2-2; tentative D call: TRBD2 (6 bases). CDR3 length: 13 amino acids. CDR1 is DFQATT and CDR2 is SNEGSKA in the germline V gene (reference sequence). Between the trimmed V and J ends, which lost 3 bases and 4 bases, there was a span of 9 bases. The CDR3 here is CSASWGGTGELFF. CDR3 DNA sequence: TGCAGTGCTAGCTGGGGAGGCACCGGGGAGCTGTTTTTT.

V is TRBV20-1 and J is TRBJ2-3; D is unclear. Trimming stripped 0 bases from V and 0 bases from J, with 10 bases between. The CDR3 is 15 amino acids. Germline loops: CDR1 DFQATT, CDR2 SNEGSKA (reference sequence). The CDR3 spells CSAREGSPSTDTQYF. CDR3 nucleotides: TGCAGTGCTAGAGAAGGCAGTCCTAGCACAGATACGCAGTATTTT.

This clonotype came up many times. The gene calls are TRBV2 and TRBJ1-5; maybe TRBD1 (5 bases). This CDR3 spans 14 amino acids. Between the trimmed V and J ends, which lost 0 bases and 7 bases, there was a span of 10 bases. In germline, CDR1 is SNHLY, CDR2 FYNNEI. CDR3 DNA sequence: TGTGCCAGCAGTGAAGCGCTTCGGGGCCAGCCCCAGCATTTT. This gives the protein CASSEALRGQPQHF. Full variable domain (rest looked up from reference TRBV2 and TRBJ1-5): EPEVTQTPSHQVTQMGQEVILRCVPISNHLYFYWYRQILGQKVEFLVSFYNNEISEKSEIFDDQFSVERPDGSNFTLKIRSTKLEDSAMYFCASSEALRGQPQHFGDGTRLSIL.

DNA for the CDR3: TGTGCCAGCAGTTACTCCCGGACTAGCGGGGGTCCAGATACGCAGTATTTT. Translating it yields CASSYSRTSGGPDTQYF. The chain has TRBV6-5 and TRBJ2-3; 13 bases match TRBD2. After removal of 0 bases from V and 4 bases from J, the junction contained 4 bases not matched to a gene. From germline, CDR1 is MNHEY and CDR2 SVGAGI. The CDR3 length is 17 residues.

V gene TRBV7-8 combines with J gene TRBJ2-1; possibly TRBD1 for D (5 bases). The V gene's germline CDR1 is SGHVS and CDR2 FQNEAQ. Trimming took 2 bases from V and 10 from J, leaving 12 bases between them. The CDR3 is 13 amino acids. The CDR3 here is CASSLFAHREQFF. As DNA, the CDR3 is TGTGCCAGCAGCTTATTCGCTCACAGGGAGCAGTTCTTC.

The V gene is TRBV24-1, the J gene TRBJ1-1; the match to TRBD1 covers 8 bases. The CDR3 loop spans 18 amino acids. The junction had 23 bases not matched to a gene; V was cut back by 9 bases and J by 6 bases. Germline values: CDR1 KGHDR, CDR2 SFDVKD. CDR3 DNA: TGTGCCACCGCCCAAAATGAGACAGGGGAGGGGGAAGACGCTGAAGCTTTCTTT. Translation gives CATAQNETGEGEDAEAFF.

This clonotype has a handful of counts. The chain has TRBV11-2 and TRBJ1-2; a possible D gene is TRBD1 (5 bases). The CDR3 is made up of 14 amino acids. The germline V and J ends were trimmed by 5 bases and 4 bases, with 14 bases remaining between them. The germline CDR1 and CDR2 sequences are SGHAT and FQNNGV. The CDR3 DNA reads as TGTGCCAGCAGCAGCCACAGAGGGGCCTATGGCTACACCTTC. Protein sequence: CASSSHRGAYGYTF.

The chain combines TRBV4-2 with TRBJ2-1, with a possible D match to TRBD2 (5 bases). Between the trimmed V and J ends, which lost 0 bases and 10 bases, there was a span of 16 bases. Germline V gene sequence: CDR1 LGHNA, CDR2 YNFKEQ. CDR3 size: 15 residues. Here the CDR3 reads CASSQESYPRGEQFF. Here the CDR3 DNA reads TGTGCCAGCAGCCAAGAGTCGTACCCCCGAGGGGAGCAGTTCTTC.

This clonotype has ten or more counts. The rearrangement uses TRBV20-1 and TRBJ2-1; unclear D gene. V was clipped by 0 bases and J by 3 bases, with 9 bases between them. This CDR3 is built from 14 residues. Germline V gives CDR1 DFQATT, CDR2 SNEGSKA (reference sequence). The CDR3 coding sequence is TGCAGTGCTAGAGATCGGGTCAACTACAATGAGCAGTTCTTC. This translates into CSARDRVNYNEQFF.

A few counts support this clonotype. The chain has TRBV4-2 and TRBJ2-1, with TRBD2 matching over 12 bases. CDR3 length: 16 amino acids. V shed 1 base, J shed 6 bases, and the junction held 4 bases outside the gene matches. CDR1 and CDR2 (germline): LGHNA, YNFKEQ. CDR3 sequence: CASSQGLAGGPNEQFF. The CDR3, as DNA: TGTGCCAGCAGCCAAGGGCTAGCGGGAGGGCCCAATGAGCAGTTCTTC.

This clonotype occurred a few times. V usage is TRBV2 and J usage is TRBJ2-1; 9 bases fit TRBD2. Germline V lookup: CDR1 SNHLY, CDR2 FYNNEI. With V trimmed by 2 bases and J by 7 bases, 6 bases remained unmatched. The CDR3 totals 15 residues. For the CDR3, the DNA is TGTGCCAGCAGTGAATGGGGACTAGCAGCAAATGAGCAGTTCTTC. Translation gives CASSEWGLAANEQFF.

This sequence joins TRBV2 and TRBJ2-3; 10 nucleotides match TRBD2. V lost 11 bases, J lost 2 bases, and 7 bases stayed unmatched. Germline CDR1 SNHLY, CDR2 FYNNEI. The CDR3 spans 14 residues. CDR3 protein: CAAGLADNTDTQYF. The CDR3 nucleotides read TGTGCCGCAGGACTAGCGGATAACACAGATACGCAGTATTTT.

This clonotype was seen more than once but under ten times. This rearrangement joins TRBV15 to TRBJ2-5; possibly TRBD1 for D (5 bases). V was trimmed by 6 bases and J by 5 bases, leaving 22 bases between them. CDR1 and CDR2 from the germline V gene are LNHNV and YYDKDF (reference sequence). This CDR3 is 16 amino acids long. The CDR3 nucleotides read TGTGCCACCAGACAGGAAAGCGCGCAACAAAGGGAGACCCAGTACTTC. Its protein product is CATRQESAQQRETQYF.